This T cell receptor beta chain is drawn from a study of blood T cell repertoires in COVID-19. Germline V gene sequence: CDR1 MGHRA, CDR2 YSYEKL. The V and J ends lost 4 bases and 3 bases respectively, with 10 bases between them. The CDR3 has 13 residues. The assay was immunoSEQ multiplex PCR, and TCRdb's table has in-frame clones only and misses some. This sample yields around 140,000 clones, of which over 75% are seen a single time; roughly 13% belongs to the top ten. The chain combines TRBV4-1 with TRBJ2-7; weak D call: TRBD2 (6 bases). The material sequenced was peripheral blood. The receptor's source is a young man with COVID-19, enrolled during active disease. The CDR3, as DNA: TGCGCCAGCAGCCGGCGGGGAAACTACGAGCAGTACTTC. It codes for CASSRRGNYEQYF.